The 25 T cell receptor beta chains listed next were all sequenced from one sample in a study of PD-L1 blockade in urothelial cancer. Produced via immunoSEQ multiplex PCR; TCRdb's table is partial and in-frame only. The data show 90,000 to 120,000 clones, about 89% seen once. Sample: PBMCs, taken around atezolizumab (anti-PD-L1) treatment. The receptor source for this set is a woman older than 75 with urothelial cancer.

This chain's CDR3 is CASSFRRAGLAQTYEQYF. DNA for the CDR3: TGTGCCAGTAGTTTTAGAAGAGCGGGACTAGCGCAGACCTACGAGCAGTACTTC. The rearrangement uses TRBV19 and TRBJ2-7; 10 nucleotides line up with TRBD2. The trim removed 5 bases at V and 2 bases at J, leaving 15 bases unmatched. This CDR3 contains 18 residues. CDR1 and CDR2 from the germline V gene are LNHDA and SQIVND (reference sequence).

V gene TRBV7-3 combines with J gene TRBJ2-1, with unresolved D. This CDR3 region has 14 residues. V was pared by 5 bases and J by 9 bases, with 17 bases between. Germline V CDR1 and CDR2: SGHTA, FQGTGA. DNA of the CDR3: TGTGCCAGCAGCAGAGCAGGCAGTCGGATTGAGCAGTTCTTC. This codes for CASSRAGSRIEQFF. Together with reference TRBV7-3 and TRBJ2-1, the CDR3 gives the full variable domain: GAGVSQTPSNKVTEKGKYVELRCDPISGHTALYWYRQSLGQGPEFLIYFQGTGAADDSGLPNDRFFAVRPEGSVSTLKIQRTERGDSAVYLCASSRAGSRIEQFFGPGTRLTVL.

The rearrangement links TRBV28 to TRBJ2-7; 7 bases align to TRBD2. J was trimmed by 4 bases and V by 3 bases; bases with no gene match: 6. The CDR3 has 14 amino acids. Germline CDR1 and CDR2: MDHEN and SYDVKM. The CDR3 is CASSLGGKVYEQYF. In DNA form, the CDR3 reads TGTGCCAGCAGTTTGGGGGGGAAGGTATACGAGCAGTACTTC.

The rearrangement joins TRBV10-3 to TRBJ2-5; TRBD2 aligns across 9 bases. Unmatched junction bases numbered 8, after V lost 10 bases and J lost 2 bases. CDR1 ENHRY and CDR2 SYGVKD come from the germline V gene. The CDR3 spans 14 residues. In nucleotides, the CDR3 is TGTGCCACCAGAAGACTAGCGGAACAAGAGACCCAGTACTTC. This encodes CATRRLAEQETQYF.

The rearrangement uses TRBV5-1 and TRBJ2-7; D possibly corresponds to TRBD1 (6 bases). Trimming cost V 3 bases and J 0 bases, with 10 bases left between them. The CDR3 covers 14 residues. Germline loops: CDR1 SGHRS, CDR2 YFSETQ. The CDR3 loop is CASSSTGFSYEQYF. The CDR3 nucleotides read TGCGCCAGCAGCTCTACAGGGTTCTCCTACGAGCAGTACTTC.

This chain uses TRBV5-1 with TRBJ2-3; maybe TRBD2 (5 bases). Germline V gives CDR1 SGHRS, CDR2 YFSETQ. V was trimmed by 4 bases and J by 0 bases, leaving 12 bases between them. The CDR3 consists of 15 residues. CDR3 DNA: TGCGCCAGCAGCCTGTGGACGGGGAGCACAGATACGCAGTATTTT. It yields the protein CASSLWTGSTDTQYF.

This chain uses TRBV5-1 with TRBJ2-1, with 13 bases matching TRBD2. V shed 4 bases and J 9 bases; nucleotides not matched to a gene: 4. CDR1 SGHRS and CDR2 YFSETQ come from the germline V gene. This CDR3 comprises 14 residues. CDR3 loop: CASSEGLAGTEQFF. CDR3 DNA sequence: TGCGCCAGCAGCGAGGGACTAGCGGGAACTGAGCAGTTCTTC.

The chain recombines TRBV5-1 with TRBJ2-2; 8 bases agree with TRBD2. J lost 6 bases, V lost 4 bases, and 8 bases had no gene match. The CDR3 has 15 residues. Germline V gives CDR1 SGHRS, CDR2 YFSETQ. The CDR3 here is CASSPGTSGAGELFF. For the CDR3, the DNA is TGCGCCAGCAGCCCAGGGACTAGTGGGGCCGGGGAGCTGTTTTTT.

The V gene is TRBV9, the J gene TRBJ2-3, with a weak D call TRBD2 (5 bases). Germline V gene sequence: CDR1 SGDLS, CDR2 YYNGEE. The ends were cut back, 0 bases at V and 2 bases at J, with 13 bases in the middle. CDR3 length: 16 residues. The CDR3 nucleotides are TGTGCCAGCAGCGTAGCGGGCGGGCAAACCACAGATACGCAGTATTTT. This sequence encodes CASSVAGGQTTDTQYF.

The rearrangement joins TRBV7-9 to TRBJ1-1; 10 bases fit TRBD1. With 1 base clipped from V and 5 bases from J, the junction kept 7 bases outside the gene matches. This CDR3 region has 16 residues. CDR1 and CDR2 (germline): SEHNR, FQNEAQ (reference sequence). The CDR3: CASSLGGQGRRTEAFF. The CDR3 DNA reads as TGTGCCAGCAGCTTAGGGGGACAGGGGAGAAGGACTGAAGCTTTCTTT.

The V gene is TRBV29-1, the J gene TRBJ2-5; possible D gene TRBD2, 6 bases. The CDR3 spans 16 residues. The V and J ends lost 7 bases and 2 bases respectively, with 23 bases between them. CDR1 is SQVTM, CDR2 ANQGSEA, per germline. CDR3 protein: CSAAGTLGRNQETQYF. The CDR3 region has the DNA TGCAGCGCCGCGGGAACCCTAGGACGGAATCAAGAGACCCAGTACTTC.

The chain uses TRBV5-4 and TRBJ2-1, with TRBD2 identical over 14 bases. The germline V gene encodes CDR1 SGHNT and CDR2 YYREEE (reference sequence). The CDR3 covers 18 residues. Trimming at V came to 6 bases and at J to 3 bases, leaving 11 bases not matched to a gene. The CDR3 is CASIPGGLAGVGYNEQFF. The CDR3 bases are TGTGCCAGCATCCCTGGGGGACTAGCGGGAGTTGGCTACAATGAGCAGTTCTTC.

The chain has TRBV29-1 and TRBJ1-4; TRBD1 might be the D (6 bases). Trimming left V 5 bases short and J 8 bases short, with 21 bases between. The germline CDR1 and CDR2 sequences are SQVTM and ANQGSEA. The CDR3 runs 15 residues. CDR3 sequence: CSVRTLAGRGEKLFF. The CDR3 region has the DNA TGCAGCGTTCGCACCCTGGCAGGGAGGGGGGAAAAACTGTTTTTT.

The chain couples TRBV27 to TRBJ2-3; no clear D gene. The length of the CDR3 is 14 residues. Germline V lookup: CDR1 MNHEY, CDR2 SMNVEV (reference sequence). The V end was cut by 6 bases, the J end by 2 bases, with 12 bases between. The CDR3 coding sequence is TGTGCCAGCAGGTCCAACCTCTACACAGATACGCAGTATTTT. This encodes CASRSNLYTDTQYF.

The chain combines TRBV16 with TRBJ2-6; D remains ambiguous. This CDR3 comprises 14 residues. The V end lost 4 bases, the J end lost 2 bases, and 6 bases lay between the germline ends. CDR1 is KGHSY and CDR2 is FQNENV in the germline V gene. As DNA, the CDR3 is TGTGCCAGCAGCCCCCGGGCTGGGGCCAACGTCCTGACTTTC. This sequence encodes CASSPRAGANVLTF.

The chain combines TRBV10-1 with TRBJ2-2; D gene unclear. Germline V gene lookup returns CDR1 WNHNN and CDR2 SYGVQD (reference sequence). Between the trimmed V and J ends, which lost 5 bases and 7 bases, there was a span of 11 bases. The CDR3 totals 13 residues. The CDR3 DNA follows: TGCGCCAGCAGTTTGAAGCGAGGCGGGGAGCTGTTTTTT. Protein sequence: CASSLKRGGELFF.

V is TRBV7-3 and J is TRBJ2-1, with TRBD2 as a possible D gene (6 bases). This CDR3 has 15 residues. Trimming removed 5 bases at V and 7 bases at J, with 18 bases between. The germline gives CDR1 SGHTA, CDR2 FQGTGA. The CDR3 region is CASSRDSLSGNEQFF. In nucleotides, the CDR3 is TGTGCCAGCAGCCGGGACTCCCTATCGGGGAATGAGCAGTTCTTC.

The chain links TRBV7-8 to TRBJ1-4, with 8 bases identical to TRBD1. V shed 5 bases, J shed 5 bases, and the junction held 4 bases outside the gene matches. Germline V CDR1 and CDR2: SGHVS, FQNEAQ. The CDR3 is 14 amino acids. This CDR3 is CASSQRDRNEKLFF. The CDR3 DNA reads TGTGCCAGCAGCCAACGGGACAGGAATGAAAAACTGTTTTTT.

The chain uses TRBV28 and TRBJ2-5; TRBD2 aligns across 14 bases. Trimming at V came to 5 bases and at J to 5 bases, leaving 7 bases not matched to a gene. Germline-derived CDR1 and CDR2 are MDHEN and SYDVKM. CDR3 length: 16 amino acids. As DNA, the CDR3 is TGTGCCAGCAGTATCGGACTAGCGGGAGGCGGGGAGACCCAGTACTTC. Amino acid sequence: CASSIGLAGGGETQYF.

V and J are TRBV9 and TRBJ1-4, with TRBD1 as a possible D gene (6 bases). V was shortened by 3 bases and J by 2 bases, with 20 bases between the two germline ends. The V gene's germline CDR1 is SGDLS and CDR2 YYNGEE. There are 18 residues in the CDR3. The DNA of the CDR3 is TGTGCCAGCAGCGCAGGACAGAACGCCGGGGCCACTAATGAAAAACTGTTTTTT. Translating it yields CASSAGQNAGATNEKLFF.

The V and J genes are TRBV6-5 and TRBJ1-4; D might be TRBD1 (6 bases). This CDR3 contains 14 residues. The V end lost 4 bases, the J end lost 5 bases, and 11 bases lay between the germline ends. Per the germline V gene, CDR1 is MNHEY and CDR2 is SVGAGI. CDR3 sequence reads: CASSSQQGNEKLFF. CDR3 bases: TGTGCCAGCAGTTCTCAACAGGGAAATGAAAAACTGTTTTTT.

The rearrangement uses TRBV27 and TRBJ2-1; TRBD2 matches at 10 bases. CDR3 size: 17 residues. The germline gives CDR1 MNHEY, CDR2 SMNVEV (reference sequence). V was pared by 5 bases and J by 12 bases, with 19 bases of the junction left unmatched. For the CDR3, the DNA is TGTGCCAGCAGTGCGACGACCGGGCTAGCGGGAGCCCATCTGCAGTTCTTC. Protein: CASSATTGLAGAHLQFF.

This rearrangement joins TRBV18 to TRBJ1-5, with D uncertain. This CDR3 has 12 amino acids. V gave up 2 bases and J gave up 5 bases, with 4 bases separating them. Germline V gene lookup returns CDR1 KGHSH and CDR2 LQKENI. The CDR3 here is CASSPSDQPQHF. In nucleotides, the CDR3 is TGTGCCAGCTCACCATCCGATCAGCCCCAGCATTTT.

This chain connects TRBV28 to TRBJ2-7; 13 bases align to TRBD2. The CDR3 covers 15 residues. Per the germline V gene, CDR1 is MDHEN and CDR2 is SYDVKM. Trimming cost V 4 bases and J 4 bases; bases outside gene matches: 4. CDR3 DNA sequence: TGTGCCAGCAGTTCCGGACTAGCGGGAGTATACGAGCAGTACTTC. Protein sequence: CASSSGLAGVYEQYF.

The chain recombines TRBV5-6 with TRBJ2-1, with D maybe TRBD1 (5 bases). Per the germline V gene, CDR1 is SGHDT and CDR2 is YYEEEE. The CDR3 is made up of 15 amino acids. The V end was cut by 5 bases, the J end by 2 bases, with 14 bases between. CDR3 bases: TGTGCCAGCAGTCTCCGCAGGGAACCCTACAATGAGCAGTTCTTC. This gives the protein CASSLRREPYNEQFF.